This T cell receptor (beta chain) stems from a study of blood T cells in healthy people across ages (dated by TCRdb to about 2015). Concerning the study at large: In model experiments, template switching captured roughly one uniquely barcoded TCR beta cDNA molecule for every two T cells. The study measured age-related changes in TCR beta repertoire diversity using deep sequencing normalized with unique cDNA molecular identifiers. Donors were grouped into four age groups: young (average approximately 16 years), middle-aged (about 38), aged (62) and long-lived (82). To avoid experimental bias, donors of different ages were spread randomly across the sequencing lanes. Two additional independent replicas of 1 million unique cDNA reads from the same blood draw were analyzed for two donors (one aged 18 to 30 and one aged 80 or older). Results and caveats for the whole study, not just this receptor: Observed TCR beta diversity per million T cells fell roughly linearly with age, and a significant reduction was already apparent by age roughly 41. Since profiling was done on bulk unsorted PBMCs, naive and antigen-experienced compartments could not be conclusively compared. Observed TCR beta diversity correlated strongly with the percentage of naive T cells measured by flow cytometry. The CMV infection status of donors was not known, potentially confounding age-related changes in expanded clonotypes. Compared with the aged group, the long-lived group had more naive CD4+ T cells, fewer expanded clones and increased TCR diversity, a pattern suggesting age selection. Estimates of total diversity based on one million sequenced T cells were considered lower bounds and underestimates.

Comment on this clonotype: The clone's antigen remains unknown. Qualities for individual bases were not recorded, and no much larger clone is one base off.

The CDR3 starts with the cysteine, ends with the phenylalanine, and has 15 residues. The DNA shown is the 45-base CDR3, in frame from base 1. CDR1 and CDR2 were assigned from the germline V gene as MNHEY and SVGAGI. V loses 2 bases, J loses 4 bases, and the germline ends lie 14 bases apart. Systemically healthy Caucasian individuals from Russia, some 38 in total and aged about 6 to 90 years, were included as donors. Each donor gave ten milliliters of peripheral blood, collected into EDTA-treated Vacutainer tubes. Ficoll-Paque density-gradient centrifugation was used to isolate PBMCs, with at least 6.5 million per sample. Total RNA, at least 6 micrograms per sample, was extracted from PBMCs with Trizol reagent. For every donor, an aliquot of PBMCs went through flow cytometry to measure the percentages of naive CD45RAhigh/CD27high T cells. Libraries were prepared through 5' RACE. Sequencing was carried out with an Illumina HiSeq 2500. A second PCR of about 7 to 12 cycles was run with a J-beta primer mix and a sample-barcoded 5' primer. Each TCR beta cDNA molecule received a unique molecular identifier from a template-switch 5' adaptor carrying 12 random nucleotides. Each sample yielded at least 3 million CDR3-containing paired-end reads. All of the RNA was converted into first-strand cDNA using the Mint cDNA synthesis kit, with a TRBC-specific oligonucleotide serving as the primer. All cDNA was treated with uracil-DNA glycosylase and then went through a first 18-cycle PCR with the universal primers M1SS and BC2_uni_R. In the authors' own workflow: For normalization, 1 million high-quality reads were randomly selected from each sample, with every read carrying a distinct molecular identifier. Reads with shared molecular identifiers were discarded instead of being binned into consensus sequences. MiTCR, set to a Q25 quality threshold and the strictest error-elimination algorithm, was used for CDR3 identification, clonotype clustering and error correction. Lower-bound total TCR beta diversity was estimated with a nonparametric unseen species model using Euler transformation. TCRdb's own reprocessing of the public reads used fastp at Q25 and MiXCR and kept productive beta chains. All rows with the same CDR3 protein become a single entry with the most common DNA and genes. Here the V and J calls rest on TCRdb's processing, not on the authors' analysis. The sample table lists roughly 930,000 distinct CDR3 sequences, about 48% of them with a count of one. The ten largest clones represent about an eighth of the sample.

What was sequenced was blood. This clonotype was obtained from a man aged 25 to 45 in good health. The chain uses TRBV6-5 and TRBJ1-1; the D gene is unclear. CDR3 region: CASSYGLVTSTEAFF. The sequenced DNA is TGTGCCAGCAGTTACGGTTTGGTTACGAGCACTGAAGCTTTCTTT.